These 2 T cell receptor beta chains share one sample of origin, sequenced in a study of T cell repertoires in cytomegalovirus infection. Their target antigens are unknown. TCRdb reprocessed the reads via MiXCR and lists one record per CDR3 protein. This sample has approximately 140,000 distinct CDR3 sequences, with roughly a quarter found just once. Sequenced sample: PBMCs, sequenced either directly or after in vitro stimulation (not recorded which). All receptors come from a human donor in good health (CMV status not recorded). Some clones in this sample may be carry-over from other donors' samples.

The rearrangement joins TRBV7-9 to TRBJ1-2, with D possibly TRBD1 on 6 matching bases. Germline V lookup: CDR1 SEHNR, CDR2 FQNEAQ (reference sequence). CDR3 length: 15 residues. The V end lost 5 bases, the J end lost 2 bases, and 15 bases lay between the germline ends. CDR3 coding DNA: TGTGCCAGCAGCAGAGAGGACAGCGTAAACTATGGCTACACCTTC. The encoded protein is CASSREDSVNYGYTF.

This clonotype appeared many times. The V call is TRBV7-2, the J call TRBJ2-5; D uncertain. The CDR3 has 14 residues. V lost 8 bases and J lost 3, with 16 bases in between. In germline, CDR1 is SGHTA, CDR2 FQGNSA. The CDR3 coding sequence is TGTGCCAGCGGAGTATACGTGATTGAAGAGACCCAGTACTTC. Its protein product is CASGVYVIEETQYF.